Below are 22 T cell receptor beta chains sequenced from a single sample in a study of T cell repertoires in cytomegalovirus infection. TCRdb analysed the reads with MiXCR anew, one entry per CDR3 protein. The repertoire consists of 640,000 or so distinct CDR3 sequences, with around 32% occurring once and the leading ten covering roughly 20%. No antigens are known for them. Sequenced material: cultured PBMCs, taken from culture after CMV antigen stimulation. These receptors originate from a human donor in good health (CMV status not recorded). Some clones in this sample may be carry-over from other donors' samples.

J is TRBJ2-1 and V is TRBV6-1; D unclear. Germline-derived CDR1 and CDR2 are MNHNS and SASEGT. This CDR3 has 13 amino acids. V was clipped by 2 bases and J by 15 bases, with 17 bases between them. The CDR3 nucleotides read TGTGCCAGCAGTGAAACGGCCCTCCAATTGGGGTTCTTC. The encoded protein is CASSETALQLGFF.

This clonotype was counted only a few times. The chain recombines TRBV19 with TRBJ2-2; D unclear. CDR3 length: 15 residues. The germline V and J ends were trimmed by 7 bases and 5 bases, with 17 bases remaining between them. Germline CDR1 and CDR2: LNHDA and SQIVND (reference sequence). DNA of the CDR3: TGTGCCAGTAACCCCCTGGCTCGAGGTACCGGGGAGCTGTTTTTT. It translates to CASNPLARGTGELFF.

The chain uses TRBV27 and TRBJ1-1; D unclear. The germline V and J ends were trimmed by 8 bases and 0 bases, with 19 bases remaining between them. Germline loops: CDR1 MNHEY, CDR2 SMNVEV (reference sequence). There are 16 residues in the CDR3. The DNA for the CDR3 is TGTGCCAGCGCCAAATTAGGAAGGAGGTTGAACACTGAAGCTTTCTTT. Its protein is CASAKLGRRLNTEAFF.

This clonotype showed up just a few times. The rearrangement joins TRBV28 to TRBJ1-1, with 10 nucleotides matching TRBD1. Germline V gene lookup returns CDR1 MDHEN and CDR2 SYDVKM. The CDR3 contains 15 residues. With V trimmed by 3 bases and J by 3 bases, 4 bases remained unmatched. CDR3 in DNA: TGTGCCAGCAGTTTGATGGGGACAGGGGACACTGAAGCTTTCTTT. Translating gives CASSLMGTGDTEAFF.

Here the CDR3 reads CSAPGGLAGGQYNEQFF. CDR3 bases: TGCAGTGCCCCCGGGGGACTAGCGGGGGGGCAGTACAATGAGCAGTTCTTC. This rearrangement joins TRBV20-1 to TRBJ2-1; 16 positions match TRBD2. CDR1 and CDR2 (germline): DFQATT, SNEGSKA (reference sequence). The CDR3 has 17 residues. J lost 4 bases, V lost 6 bases, and 9 bases had no gene match.

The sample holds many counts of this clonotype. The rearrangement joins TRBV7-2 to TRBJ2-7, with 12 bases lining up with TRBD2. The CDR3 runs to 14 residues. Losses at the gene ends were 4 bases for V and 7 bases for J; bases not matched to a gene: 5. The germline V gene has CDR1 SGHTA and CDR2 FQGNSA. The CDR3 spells CASSYGLAGKEQYF. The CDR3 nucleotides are TGTGCCAGCAGCTATGGACTAGCGGGGAAGGAGCAGTACTTC.

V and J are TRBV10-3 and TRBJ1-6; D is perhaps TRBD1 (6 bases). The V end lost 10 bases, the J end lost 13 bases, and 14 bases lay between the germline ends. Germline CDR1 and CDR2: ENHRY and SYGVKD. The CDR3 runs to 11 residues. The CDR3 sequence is CATGADMPLHF. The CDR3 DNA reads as TGTGCCACGGGGGCGGATATGCCCCTCCACTTT.

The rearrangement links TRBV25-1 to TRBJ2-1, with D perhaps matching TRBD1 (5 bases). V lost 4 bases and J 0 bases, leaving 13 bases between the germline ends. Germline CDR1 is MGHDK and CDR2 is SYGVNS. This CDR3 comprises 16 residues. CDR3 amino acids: CASSGLTGHSYNEQFF. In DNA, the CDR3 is TGTGCCAGCAGTGGGTTAACTGGACACTCCTACAATGAGCAGTTCTTC.

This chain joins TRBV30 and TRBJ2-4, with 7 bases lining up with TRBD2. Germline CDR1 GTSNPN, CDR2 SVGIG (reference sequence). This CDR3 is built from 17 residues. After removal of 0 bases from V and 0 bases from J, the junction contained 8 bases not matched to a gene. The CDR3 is CAWSVGRGVLAKNIQYF. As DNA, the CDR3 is TGTGCCTGGAGTGTCGGCCGGGGGGTTCTAGCCAAAAACATTCAGTACTTC.

CDR3 DNA: TGCAGTGCTAGACGTACGGAGACCCAGTACTTC. This sequence encodes CSARRTETQYF. The J gene is TRBJ2-5, the V gene TRBV20-1; D is undetermined. V gave up 2 bases and J gave up 5 bases, with 6 bases separating them. CDR1 and CDR2 (germline): DFQATT, SNEGSKA (reference sequence). This CDR3 spans 11 amino acids.

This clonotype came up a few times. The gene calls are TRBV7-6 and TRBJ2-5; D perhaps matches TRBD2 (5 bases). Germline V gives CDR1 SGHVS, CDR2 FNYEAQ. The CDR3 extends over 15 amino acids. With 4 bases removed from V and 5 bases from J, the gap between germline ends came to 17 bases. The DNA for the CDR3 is TGTGCCAGCAGCTCCGTCGGGGAGCCCGGGGAGACCCAGTACTTC. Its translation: CASSSVGEPGETQYF.

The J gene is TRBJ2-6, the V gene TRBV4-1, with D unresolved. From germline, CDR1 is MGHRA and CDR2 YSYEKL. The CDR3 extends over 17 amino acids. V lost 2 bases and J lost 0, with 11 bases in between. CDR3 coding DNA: TGCGCCAGCAGCCAACCTAGGACCGTCTCTGGGGCCAACGTCCTGACTTTC. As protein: CASSQPRTVSGANVLTF.

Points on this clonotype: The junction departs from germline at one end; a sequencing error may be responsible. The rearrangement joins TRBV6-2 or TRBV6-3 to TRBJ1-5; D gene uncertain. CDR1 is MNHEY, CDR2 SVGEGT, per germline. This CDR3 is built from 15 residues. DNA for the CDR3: TGTGCCACCCAACCACGACGGATGGTCAATCAACCCCAGCATTTT. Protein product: CATQPRRMVNQPQHF.

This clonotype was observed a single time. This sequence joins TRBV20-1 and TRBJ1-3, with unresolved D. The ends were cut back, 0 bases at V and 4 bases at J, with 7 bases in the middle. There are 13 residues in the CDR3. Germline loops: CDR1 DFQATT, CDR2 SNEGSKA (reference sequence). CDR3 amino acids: CSARDYDGNTIYF. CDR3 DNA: TGCAGTGCTAGAGATTACGACGGAAACACCATATATTTT.

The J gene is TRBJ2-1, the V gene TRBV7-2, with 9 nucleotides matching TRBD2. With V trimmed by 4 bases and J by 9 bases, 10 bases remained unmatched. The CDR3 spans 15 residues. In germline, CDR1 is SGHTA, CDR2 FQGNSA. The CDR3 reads CASSSGLARVSEQFF. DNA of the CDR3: TGTGCCAGCAGCTCCGGACTAGCGAGAGTCAGTGAGCAGTTCTTC.

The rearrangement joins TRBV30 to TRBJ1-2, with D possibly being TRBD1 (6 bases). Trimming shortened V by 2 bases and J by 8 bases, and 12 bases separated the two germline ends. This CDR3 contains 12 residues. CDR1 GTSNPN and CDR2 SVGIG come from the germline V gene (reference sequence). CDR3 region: CAWSRQELGYTF. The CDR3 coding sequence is TGTGCCTGGAGTAGACAGGAGTTGGGCTACACCTTC.

The CDR3 is CASSPGTVRSPLHF. The CDR3 DNA reads as TGTGCCAGCAGCCCCGGGACAGTACGTTCACCCCTCCACTTT. The chain employs TRBV11-2 and TRBJ1-6, with 7 bases fitting TRBD1. V trimming: 5 bases; J trimming: 9 bases; junction bases outside the gene matches: 7. This CDR3 contains 14 residues. The V gene's germline CDR1 is SGHAT and CDR2 FQNNGV.

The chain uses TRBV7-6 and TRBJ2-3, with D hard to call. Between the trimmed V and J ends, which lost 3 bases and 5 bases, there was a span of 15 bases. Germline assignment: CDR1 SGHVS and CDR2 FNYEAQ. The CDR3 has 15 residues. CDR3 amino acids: CASSFTTDAGDTQYF. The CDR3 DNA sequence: TGTGCCAGCAGCTTTACCACGGACGCCGGAGATACGCAGTATTTT.

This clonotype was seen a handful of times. The CDR3 spells CASRGYSGDYEQYF. The CDR3 coding sequence is TGTGCCAGCAGGGGATATAGCGGGGACTACGAGCAGTACTTC. J is TRBJ2-7 and V is TRBV12-3 or TRBV12-4; TRBD2 matches 8 bases. The CDR3 loop spans 14 amino acids. After removal of 6 bases from V and 3 bases from J, the junction contained 7 bases not matched to a gene.

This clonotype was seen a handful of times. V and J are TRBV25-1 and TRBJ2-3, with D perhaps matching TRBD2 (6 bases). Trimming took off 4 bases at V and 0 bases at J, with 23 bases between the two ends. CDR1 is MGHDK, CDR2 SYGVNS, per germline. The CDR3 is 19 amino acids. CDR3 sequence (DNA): TGTGCCAGCAGTGCGGTCACCCTCCCCGCGGGGTTTAGCACAGATACGCAGTATTTT. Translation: CASSAVTLPAGFSTDTQYF.

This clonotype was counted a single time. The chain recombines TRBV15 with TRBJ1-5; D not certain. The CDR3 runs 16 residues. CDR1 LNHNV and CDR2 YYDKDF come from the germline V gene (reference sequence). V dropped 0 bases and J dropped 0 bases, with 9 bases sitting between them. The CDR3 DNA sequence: TGTGCCACCAGCAGAGAGGGGAGTTATAGCAATCAGCCCCAGCATTTT. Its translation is CATSREGSYSNQPQHF.

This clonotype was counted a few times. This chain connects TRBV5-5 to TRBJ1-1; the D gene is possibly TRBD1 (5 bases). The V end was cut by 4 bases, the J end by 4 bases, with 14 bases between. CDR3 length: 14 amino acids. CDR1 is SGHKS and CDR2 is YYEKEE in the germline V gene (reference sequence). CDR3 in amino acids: CASSGDSRTTEAFF. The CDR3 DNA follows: TGTGCCAGCAGCGGGGACTCCAGAACCACTGAAGCTTTCTTT.